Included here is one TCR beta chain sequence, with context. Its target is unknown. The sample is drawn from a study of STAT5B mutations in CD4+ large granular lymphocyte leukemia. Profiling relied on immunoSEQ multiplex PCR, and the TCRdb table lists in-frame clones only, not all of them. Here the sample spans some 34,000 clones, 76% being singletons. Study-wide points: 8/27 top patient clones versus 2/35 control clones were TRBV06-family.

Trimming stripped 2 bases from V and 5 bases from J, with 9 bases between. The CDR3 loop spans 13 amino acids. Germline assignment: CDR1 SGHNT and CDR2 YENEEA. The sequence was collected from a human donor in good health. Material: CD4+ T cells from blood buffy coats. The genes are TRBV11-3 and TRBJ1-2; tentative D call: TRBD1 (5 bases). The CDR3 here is CASSLSGGYGYTF. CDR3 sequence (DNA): TGTGCCAGCAGCTTAAGCGGGGGTTATGGCTACACCTTC.